These 27 T cell receptor beta chains were all obtained from the same sample, sequenced in a study of cytomegalovirus exposure and HLA in healthy donors. Primers for the PCR totalled 60 Vbeta and 13 Jbeta. Here immunoSEQ multiplex PCR was the method, and the copy in TCRdb shows in-frame clones only, minus some. The sample comprises 250,000 to 300,000 clones, roughly 81% of which are singletons, and 2% rests with the top ten. The sample was PBMCs. These TCRs come from a woman between 35 and 50 years old in good health and CMV-seropositive.

The chain has TRBV18 and TRBJ2-5; D is ambiguous. Deletions cut 5 bases from V and 1 base from J, with 8 bases between. This CDR3 region has 13 residues. Germline loops: CDR1 KGHSH, CDR2 LQKENI. CDR3 loop: CASSVRPQETQYF. CDR3 in DNA: TGTGCCAGCTCAGTGCGCCCCCAAGAGACCCAGTACTTC.

The CDR3 here is CASSSQGAQPQHF. Here the CDR3 DNA reads TGTGCCAGCAGTTCCCAGGGGGCACAGCCCCAGCATTTT. This rearrangement joins TRBV28 to TRBJ1-5, with 8 bases identical to TRBD1. The germline V gene has CDR1 MDHEN and CDR2 SYDVKM. This CDR3 has 13 amino acids. Trimming took 4 bases from V and 7 from J; bases not matched to a gene: 3.

The DNA for the CDR3 is TGTGCCTGGAATCGACGGAGGACTAGCGGCTACGAGCAGTACTTC. Translation: CAWNRRRTSGYEQYF. This rearrangement joins TRBV30 to TRBJ2-7; the match to TRBD2 covers 10 bases. Germline CDR1 reads GTSNPN; CDR2 reads SVGIG (reference sequence). This CDR3 is built from 15 residues. Trimming took 4 bases from V and 3 from J; bases not matched to a gene: 9.

This clone was counted a few times. The rearrangement joins TRBV11-2 to TRBJ1-2; 8 bases fit TRBD1. Unmatched junction bases numbered 20, after V lost 5 bases and J lost 3 bases. The germline gives CDR1 SGHAT, CDR2 FQNNGV. The CDR3 covers 19 residues. The DNA of the CDR3 is TGTGCCAGCAGCCCTCGGAGTTATCGAGGACAGGGAACATACTATGGCTACACCTTC. This sequence encodes CASSPRSYRGQGTYYGYTF.

V usage is TRBV7-3 and J usage is TRBJ2-7; D may be TRBD2 (6 bases). CDR3 length: 13 residues. Germline CDR1 SGHTA, CDR2 FQGTGA. Trimming shortened V by 2 bases and J by 10 bases, and 15 bases separated the two germline ends. CDR3 DNA: TGTGCCAGCAGCTTAGTTCCAGGGCGGGATCAGTACTTC. Residues: CASSLVPGRDQYF. The full variable domain, completed using reference TRBV7-3 and TRBJ2-7, is GAGVSQTPSNKVTEKGKYVELRCDPISGHTALYWYRQSLGQGPEFLIYFQGTGAADDSGLPNDRFFAVRPEGSVSTLKIQRTERGDSAVYLCASSLVPGRDQYFGPGTRLTVT.

J is TRBJ1-6 and V is TRBV27; 8 positions match TRBD1. CDR1 is MNHEY, CDR2 SMNVEV, per germline (reference sequence). The CDR3 runs 16 residues. The ends lost 7 bases at V and 2 bases at J; junction bases unmatched: 7. The CDR3 bases are TGTGCCAGCACCTCTCCAGGGGGCCCCTATAATTCACCCCTCCACTTT. Protein product: CASTSPGGPYNSPLHF.

The V and J genes are TRBV27 and TRBJ2-1; 10 bases map to TRBD2. Germline-derived CDR1 and CDR2 are MNHEY and SMNVEV (reference sequence). This CDR3 has 22 residues. Germline trimming cut 3 bases from V and 8 bases from J; bases unmatched to any gene: 28. The CDR3: CASSFYPNLAGAPGSARDEQFF. The CDR3 bases are TGTGCCAGCAGTTTTTACCCAAATCTAGCGGGAGCCCCGGGTAGCGCGCGCGATGAGCAGTTCTTC.

J is TRBJ2-1 and V is TRBV11-3; D possibly corresponds to TRBD1 (6 bases). The CDR3 totals 13 residues. The germline V and J ends were trimmed by 4 bases and 8 bases, with 12 bases remaining between them. Germline assignment: CDR1 SGHNT and CDR2 YENEEA. Here the CDR3 reads CASSSPDRHEQFF. Written as DNA, the CDR3 is TGTGCCAGCAGCTCGCCAGACAGGCATGAGCAGTTCTTC.

This chain links TRBV27 with TRBJ2-2, with TRBD2 as a possible D gene (5 bases). With 5 bases removed from V and 1 base from J, the gap between germline ends came to 11 bases. Germline CDR1 is MNHEY and CDR2 is SMNVEV (reference sequence). This CDR3 comprises 15 residues. The CDR3 region is CASSPSTRNTGELFF. CDR3 in DNA: TGTGCCAGCAGTCCGAGTACTAGGAACACCGGGGAGCTGTTTTTT.

This chain uses TRBV7-6 with TRBJ1-2, with no clear D. The V end lost 5 bases, the J end lost 1 base, and 11 bases lay between the germline ends. Germline-derived CDR1 and CDR2 are SGHVS and FNYEAQ. The CDR3 runs 14 residues. The CDR3 region has the DNA TGTGCCAGCAGCCCTGAGGGCAGTAACTATGGCTACACCTTC. Amino acids: CASSPEGSNYGYTF.

J is TRBJ2-2 and V is TRBV2; 9 bases are a match to TRBD1. J gave up 1 base and V 7 bases, and 1 base lay outside the gene matches. Germline CDR1 and CDR2: SNHLY and FYNNEI. The CDR3 length is 14 residues. The CDR3 protein is CASMTGGNTGELFF. DNA for the CDR3: TGTGCCAGCATGACAGGGGGGAACACCGGGGAGCTGTTTTTT.

This clone came up once. J is TRBJ2-1 and V is TRBV28; 8 nucleotides match TRBD2. The J segment lost 9 bases and the V segment lost 6 bases, leaving 13 bases of the junction unmatched. The CDR3 runs to 15 residues. Germline V CDR1 and CDR2: MDHEN, SYDVKM. The CDR3: CASSQSGSISPEQFF. In nucleotides, the CDR3 is TGTGCCAGCAGCCAGAGCGGGAGCATCTCCCCTGAGCAGTTCTTC.

V is TRBV9 and J is TRBJ2-5; D may be TRBD1 (7 bases). Between the trimmed V and J ends, which lost 0 bases and 7 bases, there was a span of 13 bases. The CDR3 is made up of 14 amino acids. The germline gives CDR1 SGDLS, CDR2 YYNGEE. The CDR3 sequence: CASSVEGAGRTQYF. DNA of the CDR3: TGTGCCAGCAGCGTAGAGGGGGCGGGGAGGACCCAGTACTTC. The variable domain in full, completed from reference TRBV9 and TRBJ2-5, reads DSGVTQTPKHLITATGQRVTLRCSPRSGDLSVYWYQQSLDQGLQFLIQYYNGEERAKGNILERFSAQQFPDLHSELNLSSLELGDSALYFCASSVEGAGRTQYFGPGTRLLVL.

Concerning this clone: The sample carries other DNA sequences with the same CDR3. This chain uses TRBV30 with TRBJ1-1, with 7 bases aligning to TRBD1. The CDR3 is 13 amino acids. The V segment lost 0 bases and the J segment 3 bases; nucleotides outside the gene matches: 1. CDR1 GTSNPN and CDR2 SVGIG come from the germline V gene (reference sequence). The CDR3 nucleotides are TGTGCCTGGAGTGTACAGGGGTACACTGAAGCTTTCTTT. Residues: CAWSVQGYTEAFF.

The CDR3 here is CASAREVAGGRETQYF. The CDR3 DNA reads as TGTGCCAGTGCCCGGGAGGTCGCGGGAGGTCGAGAGACCCAGTACTTC. The genes are TRBV5-6 and TRBJ2-5; 8 nucleotides agree with TRBD2. CDR3 length equals 16 residues. The V gene end was trimmed by 8 bases and the J gene end by 4 bases; junction bases not matched to a gene: 16. The germline V gene has CDR1 SGHDT and CDR2 YYEEEE.

This chain joins TRBV6-5 and TRBJ1-1; D is perhaps TRBD1 (5 bases). The CDR3 has 14 residues. Trimming removed 5 bases from V and 3 bases from J, with 13 bases in between. Germline values: CDR1 MNHEY, CDR2 SVGAGI. The CDR3 DNA reads TGTGCCAGCAGTACTGGCCGGGGGTACACTGAAGCTTTCTTT. Protein product: CASSTGRGYTEAFF.

This clone was counted between two and nine times. This chain uses TRBV19 with TRBJ2-3, with 10 bases that match TRBD2. The trim removed 3 bases at V and 9 bases at J, leaving 21 bases unmatched. Germline V gives CDR1 LNHDA, CDR2 SQIVND (reference sequence). The CDR3 is made up of 19 amino acids. The DNA for the CDR3 is TGTGCCAGTAGTATGGCGTCTAGCGGGAGTAGGATGCCAATGGGAACGCAGTATTTT. Translating it yields CASSMASSGSRMPMGTQYF.

The rearrangement uses TRBV18 and TRBJ1-5; TRBD1 matches 7 bases. This CDR3 region has 16 residues. Per germline, CDR1 KGHSH and CDR2 LQKENI. V lost 2 bases and J lost 7; bases outside the gene matches: 11. CDR3 protein: CASSPSGTAGGQPQHF. CDR3 nucleotide sequence: TGTGCCAGCTCACCATCTGGGACAGCTGGCGGGCAGCCCCAGCATTTT.

This rearrangement joins TRBV7-3 to TRBJ2-1; TRBD1 might be the D (6 bases). There are 13 residues in the CDR3. V lost 5 bases, J lost 6 bases, and 11 bases lay in between. CDR1 is SGHTA and CDR2 is FQGTGA in the germline V gene. The CDR3 coding sequence is TGTGCCAGCAGCATTGGACAGATCAATGAGCAGTTCTTC. This codes for CASSIGQINEQFF. Based on the CDR3 plus reference TRBV7-3 and TRBJ2-1, the full variable domain is GAGVSQTPSNKVTEKGKYVELRCDPISGHTALYWYRQSLGQGPEFLIYFQGTGAADDSGLPNDRFFAVRPEGSVSTLKIQRTERGDSAVYLCASSIGQINEQFFGPGTRLTVL.

About this clone: Its ends do not fully match the called genes, so a read error is possible. V and J are TRBV10-3 and TRBJ2-7; D is possibly TRBD2 (6 bases). Germline V gene sequence: CDR1 ENHRY, CDR2 SYGVKD. The CDR3 has 11 amino acids. The chain's CDR3 is CATSRGNEQYF. The CDR3 DNA reads as TGTGCCACCAGTCGGGGGAATGAGCAGTACTTC.

This clone was observed a few times. The V and J genes are TRBV18 and TRBJ2-5, with 8 bases matching TRBD2. The CDR3 consists of 13 residues. J gave up 3 bases and V 6 bases, and 3 bases lay outside the gene matches. In germline, CDR1 is KGHSH, CDR2 LQKENI. The CDR3 spells CASSGTREETQYF. The DNA for the CDR3 is TGTGCCAGCTCCGGGACTAGAGAAGAGACCCAGTACTTC. Full variable domain (outside the CDR3, taken from reference TRBV18 and TRBJ2-5): NAGVMQNPRHLVRRRGQEARLRCSPMKGHSHVYWYRQLPEEGLKFMVYLQKENIIDESGMPKERFSAEFPKEGPSILRIQQVVRGDSAAYFCASSGTREETQYFGPGTRLLVL.

The V gene is TRBV19, the J gene TRBJ1-2; TRBD1 is a possible D gene (5 bases). Germline V gene data show CDR1 as LNHDA and CDR2 as SQIVND (reference sequence). The CDR3 consists of 17 residues. Trimming stripped 6 bases from V and 5 bases from J, with 25 bases between. In DNA, the CDR3 is TGTGCCAGTAGAACCCTATGGGGCAGCAGCCCCTATTATGGCTACACCTTC. Encoded protein: CASRTLWGSSPYYGYTF.

The chain has TRBV11-2 and TRBJ2-7; D may be TRBD1 (5 bases). This CDR3 is built from 13 residues. CDR1 and CDR2 from the germline V gene are SGHAT and FQNNGV. Trimming cost V 5 bases and J 3 bases, with 11 bases left between them. The CDR3 coding sequence is TGTGCCAGCAGCCTAGGGGCTCTCTACGAGCAGTACTTC. This encodes CASSLGALYEQYF.

This chain's CDR3 is CASSLQGSTDTQYF. CDR3 sequence (DNA): TGTGCCAGCAGCTTACAGGGATCCACAGATACGCAGTATTTT. V usage is TRBV11-2 and J usage is TRBJ2-3, with D perhaps matching TRBD1 (5 bases). This CDR3 comprises 14 residues. Between the trimmed V and J ends, which lost 2 bases and 2 bases, there was a span of 8 bases. CDR1 and CDR2 from the germline V gene are SGHAT and FQNNGV. Full variable domain (outside the CDR3, taken from reference TRBV11-2 and TRBJ2-3): EAGVAQSPRYKIIEKRQSVAFWCNPISGHATLYWYQQILGQGPKLLIQFQNNGVVDDSQLPKDRFSAERLKGVDSTLKIQPAKLEDSAVYLCASSLQGSTDTQYFGPGTRLTVL.

The genes are TRBV7-2 and TRBJ2-7, with 7 bases identical to TRBD2. The germline V gene has CDR1 SGHTA and CDR2 FQGNSA. Trimming took 3 bases from V and 4 from J; bases not matched to a gene: 6. The CDR3 has 14 amino acids. The CDR3 protein is CASSFGGSWYEQYF. Here the CDR3 DNA reads TGTGCCAGCAGCTTCGGCGGGAGTTGGTACGAGCAGTACTTC.

This chain joins TRBV6-5 and TRBJ2-7, with 11 bases fitting TRBD1. The CDR3 covers 13 residues. Germline V lookup: CDR1 MNHEY, CDR2 SVGAGI. J was trimmed by 6 bases and V by 6 bases; bases with no gene match: 4. CDR3 in amino acids: CASRGQGESEQYF. The CDR3 bases are TGTGCCAGCAGGGGACAGGGGGAAAGCGAGCAGTACTTC.

The gene calls are TRBV5-8 and TRBJ2-7, with D unclear. The CDR3 is 10 residues long. CDR1 and CDR2 (germline): SGHTS, YDEGEE. The V and J ends lost 2 bases and 6 bases respectively, with 3 bases between them. CDR3 coding DNA: TGTGCCAGCAGCTTCGGCGAGCAGTACTTC. Translated: CASSFGEQYF.